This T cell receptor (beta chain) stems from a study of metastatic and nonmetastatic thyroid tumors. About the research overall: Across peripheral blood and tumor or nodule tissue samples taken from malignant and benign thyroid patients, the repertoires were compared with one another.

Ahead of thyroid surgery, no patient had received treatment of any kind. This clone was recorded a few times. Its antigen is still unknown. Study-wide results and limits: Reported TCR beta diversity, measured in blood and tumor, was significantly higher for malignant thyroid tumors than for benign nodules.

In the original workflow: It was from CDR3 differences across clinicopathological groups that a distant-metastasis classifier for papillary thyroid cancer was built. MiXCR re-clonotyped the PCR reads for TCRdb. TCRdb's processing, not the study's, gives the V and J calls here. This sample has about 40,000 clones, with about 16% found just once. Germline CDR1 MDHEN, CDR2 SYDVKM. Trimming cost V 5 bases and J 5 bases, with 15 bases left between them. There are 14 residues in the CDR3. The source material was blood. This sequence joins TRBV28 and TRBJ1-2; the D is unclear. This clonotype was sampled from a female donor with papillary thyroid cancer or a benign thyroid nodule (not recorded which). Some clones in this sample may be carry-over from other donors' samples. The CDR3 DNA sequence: TGTGCCAGCAGTCCTACCATTCGATCTTATGGCTACACCTTC. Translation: CASSPTIRSYGYTF.